A selection of T cell receptor beta chains follows, all from one sample in a study of blood T cell repertoires in COVID-19. Only in-frame clones appear in the TCRdb table, and some are missing; sequencing was by immunoSEQ multiplex PCR. Here the sample spans 350,000 to 400,000 clones, approximately 91% being singletons. The sample taken for sequencing was PBMCs or T cells enriched from blood (not recorded which). All receptors derive from a woman aged 40-49 years who had been exposed to COVID-19. Both conserved end residues are part of each CDR3. The D gene is left open where the match is weak. The size entry is marked missing in some rows and otherwise reads once, few, many or a size class.

>TRBJ2-7|many|-|TRBV7-9
CASSSSLSRLGYEQYF
TGTGCCAGCAGCTCCTCCCTTTCGAGACTAGGTTACGAGCAGTACTTC
>TRBJ2-1|-|TRBD2|TRBV4-2
CASSQGLAGNNEQFF
TGTGCCAGCAGCCAAGGGCTAGCGGGAAACAATGAGCAGTTCTTC
>TRBJ1-1|-|-|TRBV19
CASSIVQGYTEAFF
TGTGCCAGTAGTATAGTGCAGGGTTACACTGAAGCTTTCTTT
>TRBJ1-2|-|-|TRBV2
CASTLRGLNYGYTF
TGTGCCAGCACCTTGAGAGGGCTTAACTATGGCTACACCTTC
>TRBJ1-2|-|-|TRBV30
CAWDKRGKLYYGYTF
TGTGCCTGGGATAAGCGGGGGAAGCTCTATTATGGCTACACCTTC
>TRBJ2-3|-|TRBD2|TRBV24-1
CATSLSGTSTDTQYF
TGTGCCACCAGTTTGAGCGGGACCAGCACAGATACGCAGTATTTT
>TRBJ1-2|-|TRBD1|TRBV2
CASRDRINYGYTF
TGTGCCAGCCGGGACAGGATTAACTATGGCTACACCTTC
>TRBJ1-2|-|-|TRBV5-1
CASSLSGQRYGYTF
TGCGCCAGCAGCCTTTCCGGACAGCGCTATGGCTACACCTTC
>TRBJ1-2|-|-|TRBV5-4
CASSPGGVYGYTF
TGTGCCAGCAGCCCGGGGGGGGTCTATGGCTACACCTTC
>TRBJ1-2|-|TRBD1|TRBV5-4
CASSNRDRGFYGYTF
TGTGCCAGCAGCAACCGGGACAGGGGGTTTTATGGCTACACCTTC
>TRBJ1-2|-|TRBD1|TRBV19
CASSFRTGEHGYTF
TGTGCCAGTAGCTTTAGGACAGGGGAGCATGGCTACACCTTC
>TRBJ1-2|-|TRBD1|TRBV18
CASSPGTGGDYGYTF
TGTGCCAGCTCACCAGGGACAGGGGGAGACTATGGCTACACCTTC
>TRBJ1-2|once|-|TRBV27
CASSPFSTNYGYTF
TGTGCCAGCAGCCCCTTTAGCACAAACTATGGCTACACCTTC
>TRBJ1-2|-|-|TRBV7-2
CASSLMGGYGYTF
TGTGCCAGCAGCTTAATGGGGGGCTATGGCTACACCTTC
>TRBJ2-1|once|TRBD2|TRBV5-1
CASSPTSGGYNEQFF
TGCGCCAGCAGCCCGACTAGCGGGGGTTACAATGAGCAGTTCTTC
>TRBJ2-1|-|-|TRBV10-3
CAISETGSSYNEQFF
TGTGCCATCAGTGAGACAGGAAGCTCCTACAATGAGCAGTTCTTC
>TRBJ2-3|-|TRBD2|TRBV10-3
CAISDRGTSGRTDTQYF
TGTGCCATCAGTGACCGCGGGACTAGCGGGAGGACAGATACGCAGTATTTT
>TRBJ1-5|-|TRBD1|TRBV7-8
CASSLRGPGEPQHF
TGTGCCAGCAGCTTAAGGGGGCCCGGGGAGCCCCAGCATTTT
>TRBJ1-3|-|-|TRBV9
CASSARGGARGNTIYF
TGTGCCAGCAGCGCCCGGGGGGGGGCCCGTGGAAACACCATATATTTT
>TRBJ1-2|-|-|TRBV5-6
CASSSLYGYTF
TGTGCCAGCAGCTCCCTTTATGGCTACACCTTC
>TRBJ2-4|-|-|TRBV19
CASSIFYKSGSSVVYF
TGTGCCAGTAGTATTTTTTATAAGAGCGGTAGTTCAGTTGTGTACTTC
>TRBJ2-1|few|TRBD2|TRBV7-3
CASSFGGTKNEQFF
TGTGCCAGCAGCTTTGGGGGGACTAAAAATGAGCAGTTCTTC
>TRBJ1-2|-|TRBD1|TRBV7-2
CASSLGRGRGYGYTF
TGTGCCAGCAGCTTAGGGAGGGGGCGAGGATATGGCTACACCTTC
>TRBJ2-3|-|TRBD2|TRBV7-2
CASSFTSADTQYF
TGTGCCAGCAGCTTCACTAGCGCAGATACGCAGTATTTT
>TRBJ2-7|-|TRBD1|TRBV7-2
CASSSPGQGNQQYF
TGTGCCAGCAGCTCCCCGGGACAGGGGAATCAGCAGTACTTC